The TCR beta chain described here comes from a study of blood T cell repertoires in COVID-19. Study context: COVID-19 samples, acute and convalescent, were from the United States, Italy and Spain. T cells, B-cell-depleted T cells, or PBMCs provided the cDNA or gDNA that served as material.

During active infection, Seattle patients enrolled and were then monitored through disease. Germline values: CDR1 ENHRY, CDR2 SYGVKD. Trimming cost V 6 bases and J 4 bases; bases outside gene matches: 6. CDR3 length equals 14 residues. Assay used: immunoSEQ multiplex PCR; TCRdb lists only in-frame clones, some missing. The table lists about 230,000 clones, 81% of them singletons. Sequenced material: peripheral blood. This chain links TRBV10-3 with TRBJ2-5; 9 positions agree with TRBD2. The source of this sequence is a woman of 80 years or more with COVID-19, enrolled during active disease. In DNA form, the CDR3 reads TGTGCCATCAGAAATAGCGGGAGTGGAGAGACCCAGTACTTC. Amino acid sequence: CAIRNSGSGETQYF.